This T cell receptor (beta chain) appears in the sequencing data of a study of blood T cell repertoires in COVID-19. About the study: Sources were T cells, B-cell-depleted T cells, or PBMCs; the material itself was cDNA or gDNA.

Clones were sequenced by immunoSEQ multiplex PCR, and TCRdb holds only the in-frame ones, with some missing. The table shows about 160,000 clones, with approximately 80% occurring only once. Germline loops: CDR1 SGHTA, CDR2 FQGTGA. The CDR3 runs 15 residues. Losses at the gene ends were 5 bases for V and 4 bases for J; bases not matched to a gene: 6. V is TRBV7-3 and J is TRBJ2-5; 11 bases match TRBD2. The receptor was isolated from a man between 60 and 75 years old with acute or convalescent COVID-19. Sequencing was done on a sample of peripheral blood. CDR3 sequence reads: CASSTLAGVSETQYF. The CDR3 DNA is TGTGCCAGCAGCACACTAGCGGGGGTATCAGAGACCCAGTACTTC.